The rows below give T cell receptor beta chains drawn from one sample of a study of T cell repertoires in cytomegalovirus infection. In TCRdb, the reads were re-called with MiXCR into one record per CDR3 protein. The sample has 200,000 to 300,000 distinct CDR3 sequences, around 6.4% seen once; the top ten hold about 6.5%. Sequencing used PBMCs. Receptors originate from a human donor in good health (CMV status not recorded). Some clones in this sample may be carry-over from other donors' samples. CDR3s include the opening cysteine and the closing phenylalanine or tryptophan. Each record gives: clone size, J gene, D gene, V gene, CDR3 DNA, CDR3 protein. A D gene is named only where the DNA matches it firmly. The size of a clone is reported for some rows only, either as once, few or many, or as a class for expanded clones.

many,TRBJ2-4,TRBD2,TRBV20-1,TGCAGTGCTAGACAGCGGGGTGGGTTAAACATTCAGTACTTC,CSARQRGGLNIQYF
many,TRBJ1-3,-,TRBV4-1,TGCGCCAGCAGCCAAGAAGGCTCTGGAAACACCATATATTTT,CASSQEGSGNTIYF
many,TRBJ1-4,-,TRBV15,TGTGCCACCAGCAGAGTGGGGTGGGGAAAACTGTTTTTT,CATSRVGWGKLFF
many,TRBJ2-7,-,TRBV6-2/TRBV6-3,TGTGCCAGCAGTTACTCGAGGGACGAGCAGTACTTC,CASSYSRDEQYF
many,TRBJ2-5,-,TRBV7-2,TGTGCCAGCAGCTTAATGAGGGCTTCAGAGACCCAGTACTTC,CASSLMRASETQYF
many,TRBJ1-6,-,TRBV20-1,TGCAGTGCCCGAAACAGGGCCTCGAACTCACCCCTCCACTTT,CSARNRASNSPLHF
many,TRBJ2-3,-,TRBV20-1,TGCAGTGCCCTACAGGGTAGTGAGAACCCCACAGATACGCAGTATTTT,CSALQGSENPTDTQYF
many,TRBJ1-5,-,TRBV12-3/TRBV12-4,TGTGCCAGCGGGGCCCGACAGTTTAGCAATCAGCCCCAGCATTTT,CASGARQFSNQPQHF
many,TRBJ1-2,TRBD1,TRBV7-9,TGTGCCAGCAGCTTAGGCTTCGGGACAGAGCATGGCTACACCTTC,CASSLGFGTEHGYTF
few,TRBJ2-6,-,TRBV20-1,TGCAGTGCTAGACAGGATGGCTCTGGGGCCAACGTCCTGACTTTC,CSARQDGSGANVLTF
many,TRBJ2-5,-,TRBV5-1,TGCGCCAGCAGCTTGGTAGGGGGGGTGGAAGAGACCCAGTACTTC,CASSLVGGVEETQYF
many,TRBJ2-1,TRBD2,TRBV28,TGTGCCAGCAGTCCACTGACTAGCGGGGTATGGAATGAGCAGTTCTTC,CASSPLTSGVWNEQFF
many,TRBJ2-7,-,TRBV6-5,TGTGCCAGCAGTTATGGCCGCGAGCAGTACTTC,CASSYGREQYF
many,TRBJ1-1,-,TRBV12-3/TRBV12-4,TGTGCCAGCAGAGTAAGCCCCTCTATGAACACTGAAGCTTTCTTT,CASRVSPSMNTEAFF
-,TRBJ2-7,-,TRBV6-2/TRBV6-3,TGTGCCAGCAATTATTCGGACTCCCACGAGCAGTACTTC,CASNYSDSHEQYF
-,TRBJ1-4,-,TRBV7-2,TGTGCCAGCAGCCAACAAGGGGGAACTAATGAAAAACTGTTTTTT,CASSQQGGTNEKLFF
many,TRBJ1-2,-,TRBV28,TGTGCCAGCAGTCCCCCGGGCGGCAACTATGGCTACACCTTC,CASSPPGGNYGYTF
many,TRBJ2-1,TRBD2,TRBV12-3/TRBV12-4,TGTGCCAGCAGTTTCGTTGGGGCGGGGGTTGGCAATGAGCAGTTCTTC,CASSFVGAGVGNEQFF
many,TRBJ2-3,-,TRBV7-8,TGTGCCAGCAGTCCGGACCGGGACGCTAGCGCCAGAGATACGCAGTATTTT,CASSPDRDASARDTQYF
many,TRBJ1-2,-,TRBV2,TGTGCCAGCAAAAGGGAATTACACTATGGCTACACCTTC,CASKRELHYGYTF